This T cell receptor (beta chain) comes out of a study of blood T cell repertoires in COVID-19. Looking at the study overall: Sample material is recorded as cDNA or gDNA derived from T cells, B-cell-depleted T cells, or PBMCs.

Clones were read by immunoSEQ multiplex PCR, and TCRdb kept only the in-frame ones, dropping some. The sample holds 200,000 to 250,000 clones; approximately 86% are singletons and the top ten take over 0.95%. The Seattle patients, enrolled during active infection, were followed longitudinally. Germline V gives CDR1 SGHKS, CDR2 YYEKEE (reference sequence). The CDR3 is 15 amino acids. J was trimmed by 4 bases and V by 3 bases; bases with no gene match: 8. The sample consisted of peripheral blood. The J gene is TRBJ2-5, the V gene TRBV5-5; 8 bases are shared with TRBD1. This receptor was obtained from a woman in her twenties or thirties with COVID-19, enrolled during active disease. CDR3 in amino acids: CASSSTGARRETQYF. CDR3 in DNA: TGTGCCAGCAGCTCGACAGGGGCCCGTCGAGAGACCCAGTACTTC.